These 23 T cell receptor beta chains were sequenced from one sample in a study of vaccination effects on CD4 cells after COVID-19. TCRdb's copy holds only in-frame clones and misses some; the assay was immunoSEQ multiplex PCR. The sample holds about 73,000 clones, around 74% seen once. ViraFEST expansion of antigen-specific CD4+ T cells with viral peptide pools preceded sequencing. Around day 10 of culture, CD4+ T cells were separated out. Vaccine recipients, nucleocapsid antibody negative, had no prior SARS-CoV-2 infection. Antigens for these TCRs are unknown. The material sequenced was CD4+ T cells from PBMCs cultured with HCoV-NL63 spike peptides, taken before COVID-19 vaccination. The receptors originated from a human donor who received a COVID-19 vaccine.

The chain is built from TRBV4-2 and TRBJ2-5; the match to TRBD2 covers 14 bases. V gave up 1 base and J gave up 4 bases; unmatched junction bases: 8. CDR1 is LGHNA, CDR2 YNFKEQ, per germline. The CDR3 contains 18 residues. The CDR3 protein is CASSQGTSGGLGAETQYF. Here the CDR3 DNA reads TGTGCCAGCAGCCAAGGGACTAGCGGGGGGTTGGGTGCAGAGACCCAGTACTTC.

This clone was seen only a few times. This chain joins TRBV5-1 and TRBJ1-2; D might be TRBD1 (5 bases). CDR1 SGHRS and CDR2 YFSETQ come from the germline V gene. The CDR3 length is 13 residues. V was shortened by 1 base and J by 4 bases, with 8 bases between the two germline ends. CDR3 DNA sequence: TGCGCCAGCAGCTTGACAGGCTCCTATGGCTACACCTTC. Translation: CASSLTGSYGYTF.

The sample holds a few counts of this clone. The gene calls are TRBV19 and TRBJ1-4; a weak D match, TRBD1 (6 bases). Germline assignment: CDR1 LNHDA and CDR2 SQIVND (reference sequence). V lost 9 bases and J lost 8, with 19 bases in between. This CDR3 is built from 14 residues. The CDR3 DNA reads as TGTGCCAGCACAAAGGGGACATTAGGAGAAAAACTGTTTTTT. Translation: CASTKGTLGEKLFF. The full variable domain, its missing parts supplied by reference TRBV19 and TRBJ1-4, is DGGITQSPKYLFRKEGQNVTLSCEQNLNHDAMYWYRQDPGQGLRLIYYSQIVNDFQKGDIAEGYSVSREKKESFPLTVTSAQKNPTAFYLCASTKGTLGEKLFFGSGTQLSVL.

J is TRBJ2-7 and V is TRBV7-8, with D perhaps TRBD2 (6 bases). CDR3 size: 14 residues. The germline V gene has CDR1 SGHVS and CDR2 FQNEAQ. V was pared by 1 base and J by 5 bases, with 12 bases between. CDR3 nucleotides: TGTGCCAGCAGCTTAGTTCCGGGGAGGAACGAGCAGTACGTC. Its protein is CASSLVPGRNEQYV.

The CDR3 DNA follows: TGCGCCAGCAGTGACCGACCGGGACAGGGAGGAGGTAGCAATCAGCCCCAGCATTTT. Its protein product is CASSDRPGQGGGSNQPQHF. This chain uses TRBV10-2 with TRBJ1-5, with 9 nucleotides matching TRBD1. Trimming took 3 bases from V and 0 from J; bases not matched to a gene: 12. This CDR3 is 19 amino acids long. From germline, CDR1 is WSHSY and CDR2 SAAADI.

The chain combines TRBV7-9 with TRBJ2-2; D is possibly TRBD1 or TRBD2 (5 bases each). Germline V lookup: CDR1 SEHNR, CDR2 FQNEAQ (reference sequence). V shed 5 bases and J shed 1 base, with 11 bases lying between them. This CDR3 spans 15 amino acids. The CDR3, as DNA: TGTGCCAGCAGCCGGGACGGGGAGAACACCGGGGAGCTGTTTTTT. Translated: CASSRDGENTGELFF.

This clone has a single count. The chain has TRBV7-2 and TRBJ1-4; TRBD1 is a possible D gene (6 bases). Trimming shortened V by 5 bases and J by 6 bases, and 10 bases separated the two germline ends. In germline, CDR1 is SGHTA, CDR2 FQGNSA. The CDR3 length is 13 residues. CDR3 nucleotide sequence: TGTGCCAGCAGCGCCTACAGGGATGAAAAACTGTTTTTT. It yields the protein CASSAYRDEKLFF. Based on the CDR3 plus reference TRBV7-2 and TRBJ1-4, the full variable domain is GAGVSQSPSNKVTEKGKDVELRCDPISGHTALYWYRQSLGQGLEFLIYFQGNSAPDKSGLPSDRFSAERTGGSVSTLTIQRTQQEDSAVYLCASSAYRDEKLFFGSGTQLSVL.

CDR3 nucleotide sequence: TGTGCCAGCAGCCAACACGGCCTTATTAATGAGCAGTTCTTC. Encoded protein: CASSQHGLINEQFF. V usage is TRBV3-1 (or the pseudogene TRBV3-2) and J usage is TRBJ2-1, with D hard to call. The germline V and J ends were trimmed by 2 bases and 7 bases, with 12 bases remaining between them. This CDR3 has 14 residues. CDR1 is LGHDT and CDR2 is YNNKEL in the germline V gene (reference sequence).

The genes are TRBV19 and TRBJ1-4; D is possibly TRBD1 (5 bases). This CDR3 spans 14 amino acids. Germline CDR1 is LNHDA and CDR2 is SQIVND (reference sequence). V was cut by 6 bases and J by 3 bases, with 11 bases left in between. The CDR3 DNA follows: TGTGCCAGTAGGGACGGGGCCGCTAATGAAAAACTGTTTTTT. Protein: CASRDGAANEKLFF.

V gene TRBV6-5 combines with J gene TRBJ2-2; D is unresolved. The ends were cut back, 6 bases at V and 0 bases at J, with 5 bases in the middle. Germline assignment: CDR1 MNHEY and CDR2 SVGAGI. The CDR3 consists of 13 residues. The DNA for the CDR3 is TGTGCCAGCAGGTTTGCGAACACCGGGGAGCTGTTTTTT. It is translated as CASRFANTGELFF.

This sequence joins TRBV2 and TRBJ2-4; D is tentatively TRBD1 or TRBD2 (5 bases each). Germline CDR1 is SNHLY and CDR2 is FYNNEI. Between the trimmed V and J ends, which lost 1 base and 7 bases, there was a span of 17 bases. There are 16 residues in the CDR3. The CDR3 region has the DNA TGTGCCAGCAGTGAAGTCCGGGACCTATTTGATAACATTCAGTACTTC. It is translated as CASSEVRDLFDNIQYF.

The chain combines TRBV25-1 with TRBJ1-6; D is perhaps TRBD1 (6 bases). V lost 0 bases to trimming and J lost 18 bases, with 12 bases between them. The CDR3 spans 12 residues. Germline loops: CDR1 MGHDK, CDR2 SYGVNS. CDR3 residues: CASSEYSGTPHF. Here the CDR3 DNA reads TGTGCCAGCAGTGAATATTCGGGGACACCCCACTTT.

There are a few counts of this clone. The chain employs TRBV28 and TRBJ1-4; 7 bases align to TRBD1. CDR3 size: 15 residues. In germline, CDR1 is MDHEN, CDR2 SYDVKM. Trimming took 6 bases from V and 11 from J; bases not matched to a gene: 15. CDR3 coding DNA: TGTGCCAGCAGCCGGACCGGGACAGCGAAGTGGAAACTGTTTTTT. It codes for CASSRTGTAKWKLFF. Complete variable domain (other parts from reference TRBV28 and TRBJ1-4): DVKVTQSSRYLVKRTGEKVFLECVQDMDHENMFWYRQDPGLGLRLIYFSYDVKMKEKGDIPEGYSVSREKKERFSLILESASTNQTSMYLCASSRTGTAKWKLFFGSGTQLSVL.

The J gene is TRBJ2-5, the V gene TRBV19; 9 bases match TRBD1. V shed 5 bases and J 14 bases; nucleotides not matched to a gene: 9. The CDR3 runs to 12 residues. Germline values: CDR1 LNHDA, CDR2 SQIVND (reference sequence). CDR3 nucleotides: TGTGCCAGTAGTTCACTACAGGGGGCCCCCTACTTC. Protein product: CASSSLQGAPYF.

This chain joins TRBV6-2 or TRBV6-3 and TRBJ2-3, with TRBD2 identical over 8 bases. CDR3 size: 15 residues. Germline CDR1 is MNHEY and CDR2 is SVGEGT. V shed 2 bases and J 2 bases; nucleotides not matched to a gene: 3. CDR3 DNA: TGTGCCAGCAGTTACCCGCGGGGGGCCACAGATACGCAGTATTTT. As protein: CASSYPRGATDTQYF.

V is TRBV7-9 and J is TRBJ1-2; D might be TRBD1 (6 bases). This CDR3 comprises 13 residues. The germline V and J ends were trimmed by 7 bases and 2 bases, with 11 bases remaining between them. Germline CDR1 SEHNR, CDR2 FQNEAQ (reference sequence). The DNA of the CDR3 is TGTGCCAGCACCCCGAGGGGGAACTATGGCTACACCTTC. This encodes CASTPRGNYGYTF.

This clone occurred once. This chain uses TRBV10-3 with TRBJ2-3, with 12 bases identical to TRBD2. Germline V gene sequence: CDR1 ENHRY, CDR2 SYGVKD. The CDR3 length is 16 residues. J lost 6 bases, V lost 10 bases, and 14 bases had no gene match. This chain's CDR3 is CATIKKLAGGNDTQYF. CDR3 coding DNA: TGTGCCACAATAAAAAAACTAGCGGGGGGTAATGATACGCAGTATTTT.

The V gene is TRBV7-2, the J gene TRBJ2-3, with D possibly being TRBD2 (5 bases). V was pared by 3 bases and J by 7 bases, with 8 bases between. The CDR3 has 12 residues. The germline V gene encodes CDR1 SGHTA and CDR2 FQGNSA. This CDR3 is CASSFSGNTQYF. The DNA of the CDR3 is TGTGCCAGCAGCTTTTCCGGGAATACGCAGTATTTT.

The genes are TRBV5-1 and TRBJ1-6; TRBD1 agrees at 9 bases. The CDR3 has 17 amino acids. CDR1 is SGHRS and CDR2 is YFSETQ in the germline V gene. V lost 4 bases and J lost 8; bases outside the gene matches: 13. CDR3 coding DNA: TGCGCCAGCAGCGCCGATACTCCGGGACAGGGAGATTCACCCCTCCACTTT. Protein: CASSADTPGQGDSPLHF.

The genes are TRBV28 and TRBJ1-4; D is unresolved. V lost 3 bases, J lost 8 bases, and 4 bases lay in between. In germline, CDR1 is MDHEN, CDR2 SYDVKM. This CDR3 has 11 residues. CDR3 sequence: CASSLTEKLFF. Written as DNA, the CDR3 is TGTGCCAGCAGTTTGACAGAAAAACTGTTTTTT.

The V gene is TRBV5-1, the J gene TRBJ2-5; TRBD1 aligns across 8 bases. The germline CDR1 and CDR2 sequences are SGHRS and YFSETQ. The CDR3 is 14 amino acids. Losses at the gene ends were 0 bases for V and 2 bases for J; bases not matched to a gene: 0. The CDR3 DNA sequence: TGCGCCAGCAGCTTGGACAGGGGGCAAGAGACCCAGTACTTC. Translation: CASSLDRGQETQYF.

In this sample, this clone turned up a few times. The CDR3 loop reads CASSPKTGSNQPQHF. CDR3 nucleotide sequence: TGTGCCAGCAGTCCTAAGACAGGGAGCAATCAGCCCCAGCATTTT. The gene calls are TRBV2 and TRBJ1-5; 7 bases fit TRBD1. The CDR3 contains 15 residues. The V and J ends lost 5 bases and 1 base, in that order; junction bases with no gene match: 5. Germline lookup yields CDR1 SNHLY and CDR2 FYNNEI. The complete variable domain, with remaining parts taken from reference TRBV2 and TRBJ1-5, reads EPEVTQTPSHQVTQMGQEVILRCVPISNHLYFYWYRQILGQKVEFLVSFYNNEISEKSEIFDDQFSVERPDGSNFTLKIRSTKLEDSAMYFCASSPKTGSNQPQHFGDGTRLSIL.

The chain has TRBV3-1 (or the pseudogene TRBV3-2) and TRBJ1-2; 9 nucleotides line up with TRBD1. V shed 4 bases and J 7 bases; nucleotides not matched to a gene: 4. The germline CDR1 and CDR2 sequences are LGHDT and YNNKEL (reference sequence). The CDR3 extends over 13 amino acids. CDR3 amino acids: CASSLSGQGGYTF. The CDR3 nucleotides are TGTGCCAGCAGCCTGTCGGGACAGGGTGGCTACACCTTC.